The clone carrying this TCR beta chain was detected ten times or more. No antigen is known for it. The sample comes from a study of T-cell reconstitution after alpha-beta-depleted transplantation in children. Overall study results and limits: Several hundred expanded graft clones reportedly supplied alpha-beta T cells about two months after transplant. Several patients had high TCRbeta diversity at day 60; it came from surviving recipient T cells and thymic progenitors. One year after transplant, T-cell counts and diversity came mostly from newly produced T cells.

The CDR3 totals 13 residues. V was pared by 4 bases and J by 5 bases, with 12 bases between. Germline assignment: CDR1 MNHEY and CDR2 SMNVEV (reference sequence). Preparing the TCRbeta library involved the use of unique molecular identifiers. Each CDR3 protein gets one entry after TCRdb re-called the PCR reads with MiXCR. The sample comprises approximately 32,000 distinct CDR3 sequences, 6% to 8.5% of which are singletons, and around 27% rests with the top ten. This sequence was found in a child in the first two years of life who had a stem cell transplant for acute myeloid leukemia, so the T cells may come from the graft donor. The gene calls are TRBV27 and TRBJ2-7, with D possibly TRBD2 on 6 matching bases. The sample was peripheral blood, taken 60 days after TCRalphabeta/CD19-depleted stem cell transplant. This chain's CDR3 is CASSWRVLHEQYF. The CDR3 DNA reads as TGTGCCAGCAGTTGGAGGGTGTTGCACGAGCAGTACTTC.